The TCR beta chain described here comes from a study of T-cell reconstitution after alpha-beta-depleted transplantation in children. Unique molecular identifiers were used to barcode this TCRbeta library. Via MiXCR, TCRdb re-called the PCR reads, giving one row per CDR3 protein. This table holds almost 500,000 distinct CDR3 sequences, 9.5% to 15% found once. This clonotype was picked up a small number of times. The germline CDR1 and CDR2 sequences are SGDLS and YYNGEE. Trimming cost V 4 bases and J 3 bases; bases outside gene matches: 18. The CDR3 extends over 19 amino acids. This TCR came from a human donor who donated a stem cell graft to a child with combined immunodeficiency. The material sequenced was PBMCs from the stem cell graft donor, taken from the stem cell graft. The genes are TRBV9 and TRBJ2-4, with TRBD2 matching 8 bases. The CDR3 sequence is CASSPQTGGDPKGKNIQYF. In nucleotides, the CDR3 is TGTGCCAGCAGCCCCCAGACGGGGGGGGACCCCAAGGGCAAAAACATTCAGTACTTC.